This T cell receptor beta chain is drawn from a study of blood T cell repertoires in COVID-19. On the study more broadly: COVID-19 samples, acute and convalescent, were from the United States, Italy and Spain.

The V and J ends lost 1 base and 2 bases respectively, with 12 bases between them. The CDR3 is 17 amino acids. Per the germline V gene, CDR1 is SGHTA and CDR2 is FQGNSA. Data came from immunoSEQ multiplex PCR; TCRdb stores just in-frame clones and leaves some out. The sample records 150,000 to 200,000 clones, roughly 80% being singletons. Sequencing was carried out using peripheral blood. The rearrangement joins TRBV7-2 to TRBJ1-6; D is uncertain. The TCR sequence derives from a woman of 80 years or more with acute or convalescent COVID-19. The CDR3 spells CASSLGGGGTYNSPLHF. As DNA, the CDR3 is TGTGCCAGCAGCTTAGGTGGTGGAGGAACCTATAATTCACCCCTCCACTTT.